Each of the 20 T cell receptor beta chains below was sequenced from the same sample in a study of shared clonotypes between healthy human individuals. Sequencing was performed with immunoSEQ multiplex PCR; in TCRdb, only in-frame clones are kept and a portion is missing. The repertoire holds roughly 720,000 clones, with around 90% as singletons. The specimen sequenced was memory CD8+ T cells from PBMCs. Subset meaning: CD45RO+ cells pooled with CCR7-negative TemRA cells. These receptor sequences come from a man aged 18 to 30 in good health. Some clones in this sample may be carry-over from other donors' samples.

The chain recombines TRBV6-5 with TRBJ1-2; unclear D gene. CDR1 is MNHEY, CDR2 SVGAGI, per germline. The CDR3 spans 16 residues. V lost 0 bases, J lost 8 bases, and 19 bases lay in between. CDR3 sequence: CASSYSGPNNPGGYTF. CDR3 DNA sequence: TGTGCCAGCAGTTACTCCGGGCCGAACAACCCCGGGGGCTACACCTTC.

The rearrangement links TRBV27 to TRBJ1-5; TRBD1 is a possible D gene (6 bases). The ends were cut back, 2 bases at V and 2 bases at J, with 16 bases in the middle. Germline CDR1 reads MNHEY; CDR2 reads SMNVEV (reference sequence). CDR3 length: 17 amino acids. CDR3 sequence: CASSLGAGVSGNQPQHF. Here the CDR3 DNA reads TGTGCCAGCAGTTTAGGGGCAGGGGTTTCTGGCAATCAGCCCCAGCATTTT.

The J gene is TRBJ1-5, the V gene TRBV4-3; D unclear. The V end was cut by 0 bases, the J end by 3 bases, with 9 bases between. The CDR3 has 15 residues. CDR1 is LGHNA, CDR2 YSLEER, per germline. This CDR3 is CASSQDQGPNQPQHF. DNA for the CDR3: TGCGCCAGCAGCCAAGATCAAGGACCCAATCAGCCCCAGCATTTT.

The V gene is TRBV7-2, the J gene TRBJ2-7, with D possibly matching TRBD2 (7 bases). This CDR3 is built from 15 residues. V was shortened by 5 bases and J by 3 bases, with 17 bases between the two germline ends. The germline gives CDR1 SGHTA, CDR2 FQGNSA. The chain's CDR3 is CASSPGGGKLYEQYF. As DNA, the CDR3 is TGTGCCAGCAGCCCGGGGGGCGGGAAGCTCTACGAGCAGTACTTC. Combining the CDR3 with reference TRBV7-2 and TRBJ2-7 gives the whole variable domain GAGVSQSPSNKVTEKGKDVELRCDPISGHTALYWYRQSLGQGLEFLIYFQGNSAPDKSGLPSDRFSAERTGGSVSTLTIQRTQQEDSAVYLCASSPGGGKLYEQYFGPGTRLTVT.

This clone was recorded once. CDR3 sequence reads: CASSLSQARYEQYF. CDR3 bases: TGTGCCAGTAGTTTATCCCAAGCTAGGTACGAGCAGTACTTC. The rearrangement uses TRBV19 and TRBJ2-7; D is uncertain. Germline V gene lookup returns CDR1 LNHDA and CDR2 SQIVND (reference sequence). This CDR3 contains 14 residues. The V end was cut by 5 bases, the J end by 4 bases, with 15 bases between.

J is TRBJ2-5 and V is TRBV7-9; TRBD2 aligns across 7 bases. Germline CDR1 and CDR2: SEHNR and FQNEAQ (reference sequence). The length of the CDR3 is 14 residues. V was pared by 4 bases and J by 5 bases, with 7 bases of the junction left unmatched. CDR3 DNA: TGTGCCAGCAGCTATCGGGCCGGGGGGGAGACCCAGTACTTC. Residues: CASSYRAGGETQYF.

The CDR3 spells CASSLSAQHF. For the CDR3, the DNA is TGTGCCAGCAGTTTATCAGCCCAGCATTTT. The chain recombines TRBV27 with TRBJ1-5; D ambiguous. Looked up from germline, CDR1 is MNHEY and CDR2 is SMNVEV (reference sequence). CDR3 length equals 10 residues. V was trimmed by 0 bases and J by 11 bases, leaving 2 bases between them.

The gene calls are TRBV5-1 and TRBJ2-7; TRBD1 agrees at 9 bases. CDR1 is SGHRS and CDR2 is YFSETQ in the germline V gene. The CDR3 is 13 residues long. Losses at the gene ends were 5 bases for V and 5 bases for J; bases not matched to a gene: 5. CDR3 in amino acids: CASSHRGPDEQYF. The CDR3 coding sequence is TGCGCCAGCAGTCACAGGGGGCCTGACGAGCAGTACTTC.

CDR3 in amino acids: CASSLLAEENTGELFF. Written as DNA, the CDR3 is TGTGCCAGCAGTTTACTAGCGGAGGAGAACACCGGGGAGCTGTTTTTT. The V and J genes are TRBV27 and TRBJ2-2, with 7 positions matching TRBD2. The trim removed 2 bases at V and 1 base at J, leaving 4 bases unmatched. Germline V gene sequence: CDR1 MNHEY, CDR2 SMNVEV (reference sequence). The CDR3 has 16 residues.

The CDR3 loop reads CASSARDRGGYNEQFF. DNA for the CDR3: TGTGCCAGCAGCGCCCGGGACAGGGGGGGCTACAATGAGCAGTTCTTC. The chain is built from TRBV9 and TRBJ2-1, with 11 bases aligning to TRBD1. J was trimmed by 3 bases and V by 3 bases; bases with no gene match: 5. Germline V gives CDR1 SGDLS, CDR2 YYNGEE. CDR3 length: 16 amino acids.

The chain combines TRBV2 with TRBJ1-5; possible D gene TRBD1, 6 bases. The CDR3 sequence is 16 residues long. The germline CDR1 and CDR2 sequences are SNHLY and FYNNEI. The V end was cut by 6 bases, the J end by 5 bases, with 20 bases between. The DNA of the CDR3 is TGTGCCAGCAGCCGGTTCGAGGGGGAGGGGGATCAGCCCCAGCATTTT. It specifies CASSRFEGEGDQPQHF.

The chain is built from TRBV4-3 and TRBJ2-5, with 9 bases that match TRBD2. With V trimmed by 0 bases and J by 4 bases, 9 bases remained unmatched. Germline V gene data show CDR1 as LGHNA and CDR2 as YSLEER. This CDR3 is 17 amino acids long. The CDR3: CASSQDWAGGQRETQYF. Written as DNA, the CDR3 is TGCGCCAGCAGCCAAGATTGGGCGGGAGGGCAACGAGAGACCCAGTACTTC.

The chain carries TRBV9 and TRBJ2-2; D is perhaps TRBD2 (5 bases). This CDR3 has 16 residues. With 0 bases removed from V and 0 bases from J, the gap between germline ends came to 9 bases. Germline V gene data show CDR1 as SGDLS and CDR2 as YYNGEE. DNA for the CDR3: TGTGCCAGCAGCGTAGTGGTGGGAGCGAACACCGGGGAGCTGTTTTTT. Encoded protein: CASSVVVGANTGELFF. Full variable domain (rest looked up from reference TRBV9 and TRBJ2-2): DSGVTQTPKHLITATGQRVTLRCSPRSGDLSVYWYQQSLDQGLQFLIQYYNGEERAKGNILERFSAQQFPDLHSELNLSSLELGDSALYFCASSVVVGANTGELFFGEGSRLTVL.

This clone has a count of ten or more. The chain combines TRBV27 with TRBJ2-5; TRBD2 aligns across 10 bases. The junction had 8 bases not matched to a gene; V was cut back by 5 bases and J by 2 bases. Germline V gene sequence: CDR1 MNHEY, CDR2 SMNVEV (reference sequence). The CDR3 runs to 16 residues. The CDR3 sequence is CASSIGTSAQQETQYF. CDR3 sequence (DNA): TGTGCCAGCAGTATCGGGACTAGCGCCCAACAAGAGACCCAGTACTTC.

V gene TRBV5-6 combines with J gene TRBJ2-5; 10 bases fit TRBD2. The trim removed 4 bases at V and 0 bases at J, leaving 12 bases unmatched. Germline CDR1 reads SGHDT; CDR2 reads YYEEEE. The length of the CDR3 is 18 residues. CDR3 in amino acids: CASSPRTSGLLYQETQYF. CDR3 nucleotide sequence: TGTGCCAGCAGCCCCCGGACTAGCGGCCTACTGTACCAAGAGACCCAGTACTTC.

The chain has TRBV9 and TRBJ2-7, with D perhaps matching TRBD2 (6 bases). CDR3 length equals 15 residues. V was trimmed by 0 bases and J by 2 bases, leaving 12 bases between them. The germline V gene has CDR1 SGDLS and CDR2 YYNGEE. The CDR3: CASSVAGASAYEQYF. As DNA, the CDR3 is TGTGCCAGCAGCGTAGCTGGGGCTAGCGCCTACGAGCAGTACTTC.

The chain couples TRBV2 to TRBJ2-7, with 7 positions matching TRBD2. Unmatched junction bases numbered 6, after V lost 7 bases and J lost 6 bases. The CDR3 has 12 residues. CDR1 is SNHLY, CDR2 FYNNEI, per germline. CDR3 loop: CASMGGKIEQYF. CDR3 sequence (DNA): TGTGCCAGCATGGGGGGGAAGATCGAGCAGTACTTC.

The chain is built from TRBV7-3 and TRBJ2-7; D call uncertain. Germline-derived CDR1 and CDR2 are SGHTA and FQGTGA. CDR3 length: 14 residues. The V end was cut by 2 bases, the J end by 3 bases, with 11 bases between. The CDR3 DNA reads TGTGCCAGCAGCTTATCCGCCTGGGGCTACGAGCAGTACTTC. Amino acids: CASSLSAWGYEQYF.

Details on this clone: A read error is possible here, since a much larger clone lies one base away. CDR3 loop: CASSWGQTYEQYF. Written as DNA, the CDR3 is TGTGCCAGCAGCTGGGGACAGACCTACGAGCAGTACTTC. The rearrangement uses TRBV28 and TRBJ2-7; TRBD1 agrees at 7 bases. V was pared by 6 bases and J by 2 bases, with 4 bases of the junction left unmatched. Per germline, CDR1 MDHEN and CDR2 SYDVKM. The CDR3 length is 13 residues. Looking up the rest from reference TRBV28 and TRBJ2-7 gives the full variable domain: DVKVTQSSRYLVKRTGEKVFLECVQDMDHENMFWYRQDPGLGLRLIYFSYDVKMKEKGDIPEGYSVSREKKERFSLILESASTNQTSMYLCASSWGQTYEQYFGPGTRLTVT.

The gene calls are TRBV27 and TRBJ1-2; 10 bases agree with TRBD1. V shed 5 bases and J 7 bases; nucleotides not matched to a gene: 1. The CDR3 covers 12 residues. Germline CDR1 is MNHEY and CDR2 is SMNVEV (reference sequence). The CDR3 DNA reads as TGTGCCAGCAGTGGGACAGGGGTTGGCTACACCTTC. Its protein product is CASSGTGVGYTF.